The clone carrying this TCR beta chain came up a few times. Its antigen is unidentified. Only in-frame clones appear in the TCRdb table, and some are missing; sequencing was by immunoSEQ multiplex PCR. The data show around 140,000 clones, roughly nine tenths seen once. These data come from a study of T cell responses to AZD1222 COVID-19 vaccine. Looking at the study overall: Pooled in the analysis were second doses at about 4 or about 12 weeks.

Points from the study as a whole: Nearly half of unique spike-specific TCRs reportedly avoided B.1.351 and B.1.1.7 mutated regions. Repertoire sampling was restricted to post-peak T cell response timepoints.

This specimen was peripheral blood, taken on day 0 of AZD1222 vaccination. The TCR sequence derives from an adult in good health.

The CDR3 reads CAWSVAKNTEAFF. CDR3 nucleotide sequence: TGTGCCTGGAGTGTGGCTAAGAACACTGAAGCTTTCTTT. The chain has TRBV30 and TRBJ1-1; D is unresolved. This CDR3 has 13 residues. Germline V gives CDR1 GTSNPN, CDR2 SVGIG (reference sequence). Trimming took 0 bases from V and 1 from J, leaving 6 bases between them.